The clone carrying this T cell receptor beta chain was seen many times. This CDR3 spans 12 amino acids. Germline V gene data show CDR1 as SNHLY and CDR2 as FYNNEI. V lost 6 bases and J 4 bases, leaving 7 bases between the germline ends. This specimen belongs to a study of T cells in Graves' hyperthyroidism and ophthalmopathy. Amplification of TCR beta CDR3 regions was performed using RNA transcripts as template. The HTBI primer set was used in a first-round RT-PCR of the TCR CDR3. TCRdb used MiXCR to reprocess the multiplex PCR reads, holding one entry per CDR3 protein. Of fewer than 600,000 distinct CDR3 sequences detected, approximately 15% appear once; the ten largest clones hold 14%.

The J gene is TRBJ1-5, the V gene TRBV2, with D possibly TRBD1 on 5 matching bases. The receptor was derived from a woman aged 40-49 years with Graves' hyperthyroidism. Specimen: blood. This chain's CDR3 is CASRGLNQPQHF. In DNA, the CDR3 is TGTGCCAGCAGGGGACTGAATCAGCCCCAGCATTTT.